The 8 T cell receptor beta chains listed next were all sequenced from one sample in a study of blood T cell repertoires in COVID-19. Data came from immunoSEQ multiplex PCR; TCRdb stores just in-frame clones and leaves some out. The table shows 85,000 to 100,000 clones, with around 75% occurring only once. The sample consisted of peripheral blood. These receptors came from a human donor in a cohort sampled during active COVID-19.

This clone was seen only once. This CDR3 is CSAGGGRTYNEQFF. The CDR3 coding sequence is TGCAGCGCGGGGGGCGGGAGAACCTACAATGAGCAGTTCTTC. The chain combines TRBV29-1 with TRBJ2-1, with D tentatively TRBD2 (7 bases). The germline CDR1 and CDR2 sequences are SQVTM and ANQGSEA. The CDR3 covers 14 residues. The V end was cut by 7 bases, the J end by 2 bases, with 15 bases between.

This clone was seen only once. The chain has TRBV24-1 and TRBJ2-3, with TRBD1 matching 7 bases. V was clipped by 10 bases and J by 1 base; unmatched bases: 4. The CDR3 totals 13 residues. CDR1 is KGHDR, CDR2 SFDVKD, per germline. The CDR3 is CATRDSGTDTQYF. CDR3 nucleotide sequence: TGTGCCACGAGGGACAGCGGCACAGATACGCAGTATTTT.

This clone has a handful of counts. The rearrangement joins TRBV5-1 to TRBJ1-3, with TRBD1 identical over 9 bases. The CDR3 consists of 15 residues. After removal of 2 bases from V and 2 bases from J, the junction contained 2 bases not matched to a gene. Germline lookup yields CDR1 SGHRS and CDR2 YFSETQ. In DNA, the CDR3 is TGCGCCAGCAGCTTACAGGGGGCTCCTGGAAACACCATATATTTT. Translated: CASSLQGAPGNTIYF.

CDR3 nucleotides: TGTGCCAGCAGCCCCGGGGTGAACACTGAAGCTTTCTTT. Encoded protein: CASSPGVNTEAFF. The rearrangement joins TRBV5-8 to TRBJ1-1; D ambiguous. With 4 bases removed from V and 0 bases from J, the gap between germline ends came to 7 bases. The CDR3 length is 13 residues. Per germline, CDR1 SGHTS and CDR2 YDEGEE.

V is TRBV7-8 and J is TRBJ2-7; 10 bases agree with TRBD2. The CDR3 extends over 16 amino acids. The germline gives CDR1 SGHVS, CDR2 FQNEAQ. The V segment lost 1 base and the J segment 4 bases; nucleotides outside the gene matches: 7. The CDR3 reads CASSLVSGRAVYEQYF. CDR3 bases: TGTGCCAGCAGCTTAGTGAGCGGGAGGGCAGTGTACGAGCAGTACTTC.

This clone has just a few counts. This rearrangement joins TRBV2 to TRBJ2-1, with 10 bases lining up with TRBD2. V lost 4 bases to trimming and J lost 5 bases; unmatched junction nucleotides: 5. Germline CDR1 and CDR2: SNHLY and FYNNEI. The CDR3 totals 15 residues. This chain's CDR3 is CASSVGLAANNEQFF. DNA for the CDR3: TGTGCCAGCAGTGTCGGACTAGCGGCCAACAATGAGCAGTTCTTC. The complete variable domain, with remaining parts taken from reference TRBV2 and TRBJ2-1, reads EPEVTQTPSHQVTQMGQEVILRCVPISNHLYFYWYRQILGQKVEFLVSFYNNEISEKSEIFDDQFSVERPDGSNFTLKIRSTKLEDSAMYFCASSVGLAANNEQFFGPGTRLTVL.

The chain employs TRBV14 and TRBJ2-1; possible D gene TRBD1, 5 bases. CDR1 and CDR2 from the germline V gene are SGHDN and FVKESK. V lost 4 bases to trimming and J lost 3 bases, with 13 bases between them. This CDR3 contains 15 residues. The CDR3 nucleotides are TGTGCCAGCAGCCGAGTTGGGGCCCACTACAATGAGCAGTTCTTC. Translating gives CASSRVGAHYNEQFF.

With respect to this clone: A much larger clone differs by one base, so this may be a read error. The sample carries other DNA sequences with the same CDR3. This chain joins TRBV4-3 and TRBJ1-5, with D hard to call. This CDR3 comprises 15 residues. Trimming took off 4 bases at V and 2 bases at J, with 12 bases between the two ends. Germline values: CDR1 LGHNA, CDR2 YSLEER. The DNA for the CDR3 is TGCGCCAGCAGCCGTGGCCTGGCAGGCAATCAGCCCCAGCATTTT. Translated, it gives CASSRGLAGNQPQHF.